This is a list of T cell receptor beta chains from one sample in a study of CD8+CD57+ T cells in acquired aplastic anemia. TCRdb re-analysed the reads in MiXCR, keeping a single row per CDR3 protein. The sample contains fewer than 200,000 distinct CDR3 sequences, 70% to 75% of which appear only once. Material: sorted CD4+, CD8+, or CD8+CD57+ T cells (not recorded which) from PBMCs. These receptors all stem from a human donor with aplastic anemia. Both conserved end residues are part of each CDR3. A D gene is named only where the DNA matches it firmly. Clone size is given for some rows only: seen once, a few or many times, or a class if the clone is expanded.

J gene,D gene,V gene,clone size,CDR3 DNA,CDR3 protein
TRBJ2-3,TRBD2,TRBV2,NA,TGTGCCAGCAGCCCCTTGACTAGCGGGGGACCAGATACGCAGTATTTT,CASSPLTSGGPDTQYF
TRBJ2-1,TRBD2,TRBV25-1,NA,TGTGCCAGCAGTCCCCTCGGGACTAGCGGGAGTAATGAGCAGTTCTTC,CASSPLGTSGSNEQFF
TRBJ2-7,NA,TRBV6-5,NA,TGTGCCAGCGGCGAACCCGGGGCCTCCTACGAGCAGTACTTC,CASGEPGASYEQYF
TRBJ2-1,TRBD1,TRBV12-3/TRBV12-4,NA,TGTGCCAGCAGTCTAACAGGGGCGCGGTTCTTC,CASSLTGARFF
TRBJ2-7,NA,TRBV9,NA,TGTGCCAGCAGCGTAGAACAACCCTACGAGCAGTACTTC,CASSVEQPYEQYF
TRBJ2-1,NA,TRBV10-3,NA,TGTGCCAACAGTCGAGGGTCAGGTGCGGGATACGGCAATGAGCAGTTCTTC,CANSRGSGAGYGNEQFF
TRBJ1-5,NA,TRBV6-5,NA,TGTGCCAGCAGCCGGTTGGAAGATCAGCCCCAGCATTTT,CASSRLEDQPQHF
TRBJ2-7,TRBD1,TRBV7-8,NA,TGTGCCAGCAGCTCACGCCGGGACAGGCCCCCCTACGAGCAGTACTTC,CASSSRRDRPPYEQYF
TRBJ2-3,TRBD2,TRBV9,NA,TGTGCCAGCAGCGTACTAGCGGGGGCCCTCCCCGGCACAGATACGCAGTATTTT,CASSVLAGALPGTDTQYF
TRBJ2-7,NA,TRBV13,NA,NA,CASSSTSAVLESYEQYF
TRBJ1-6,NA,TRBV29-1,once,TGCAGCGTTTTGACAGGAATTAACGATAATTCACCCCTCCACTTT,CSVLTGINDNSPLHF
TRBJ2-3,NA,TRBV9,NA,TGTGCCAGCAGCTTATCCGGGAGTAGCACAGATACGCAGTATTTT,CASSLSGSSTDTQYF
TRBJ1-1,NA,TRBV2,NA,TGTGCCAGCACCGTGAGGGGGGCTTCGAACACTGAAGCTTTCTTT,CASTVRGASNTEAFF
TRBJ2-1,NA,TRBV10-3,NA,TGTGCCATCAGCATCCGGGACAACAACAATGAGCAGTTCTTC,CAISIRDNNNEQFF
TRBJ1-2,NA,TRBV19,NA,TGTGCCAGTAGTGCCGCAGGGTATGGCTACACCTTC,CASSAAGYGYTF
TRBJ1-1,NA,TRBV25-1,once,TGTGCCAGCAGGATGGATTACACTGAAGCTTTCTTT,CASRMDYTEAFF
TRBJ2-7,NA,TRBV2,few,TGTGCCAGCAGTGTACTAGCTGGCGAGCAGTACTTC,CASSVLAGEQYF
TRBJ1-2,NA,TRBV6-5,NA,TGTGCCAGCAGTTATCGAGGGGGGAGCTATGGCTACACCTTC,CASSYRGGSYGYTF
TRBJ2-7,NA,TRBV20-1,NA,TGCAGTGCCCAGAGAGGTAGCCAAAGCTCCTACGAGCAGTACTTC,CSAQRGSQSSYEQYF
TRBJ1-2,NA,TRBV15,few,TGTGCCACCAGCAGAGACGTGGACTATGGCTACACCTTC,CATSRDVDYGYTF
TRBJ1-2,NA,TRBV7-9,NA,TGTGCCAGCAGCTTAGAAGAGGGAGGCTACACCTTC,CASSLEEGGYTF
TRBJ2-1,NA,TRBV19,NA,TGTGCCAGTAGTATAGACAGATCCGGCAATGAGCAGTTCTTC,CASSIDRSGNEQFF
TRBJ2-7,NA,TRBV5-5,NA,TGTGCCAGCAGTTCCCGCCGCACCTACGAGCAGTACTTC,CASSSRRTYEQYF
TRBJ2-7,NA,TRBV5-5,NA,TGTGCCAGCAGCTTAAGTACCAGGACGGCCTACGAGCAGTACTTC,CASSLSTRTAYEQYF
TRBJ2-1,NA,TRBV7-9,NA,TGTGCCAGCCCCACTAGTAATGAGCAGTTCTTC,CASPTSNEQFF
TRBJ1-1,NA,TRBV19,NA,TGTGCCAGTAGTATATCTGGATTCACTGAAGCTTTCTTT,CASSISGFTEAFF
TRBJ2-5,TRBD1,TRBV20-1,NA,TGCAGTGCTAGCCGGACAGGGCGGGAGACCCAGTACTTC,CSASRTGRETQYF
TRBJ2-5,TRBD2,TRBV7-2,NA,TGTGCCAGCAGCTTAGATCGGCCTCGACTAGCGGGGAGCGAGACCCAGTACTTC,CASSLDRPRLAGSETQYF
TRBJ1-5,NA,TRBV19,few,TGTGCCATTCCTCCCCGACATAGCAATCAGCCCCAGCATTTT,CAIPPRHSNQPQHF
TRBJ2-5,NA,TRBV7-2,once,TGTGCCAGCAGCGGCAAAGCAGGAACCCGCGGGGAGACCCAGTACTTC,CASSGKAGTRGETQYF
TRBJ2-6,NA,TRBV7-2,once,TGTGCCAGCATCCCGTCGGACTCTGGGGCCAACGTCCTGACTTTC,CASIPSDSGANVLTF
TRBJ1-5,NA,TRBV12-3/TRBV12-4,once,TGTGCCAGCAGCCCTTTCTTAGGCAATCAGCCCCAGCATTTT,CASSPFLGNQPQHF
TRBJ2-1,NA,TRBV14,NA,TGTGCCAGCAGATCACAGGGTTTAAATGAGCAGTTCTTC,CASRSQGLNEQFF
TRBJ2-7,TRBD2,TRBV12-3/TRBV12-4,NA,TGTGCCAGCAGGCCCACTAGCGGGGGTAGATTCGAGCAGTACTTC,CASRPTSGGRFEQYF
TRBJ1-2,TRBD1,TRBV2,NA,TGTGCCAGCAGTGAACCGGGGACAGAACTTACCTATGGCTACACCTTC,CASSEPGTELTYGYTF
TRBJ2-5,NA,TRBV5-1,few,TGCGCCAGCAGCCCGCAGACAGATTCGGGGACCCAGTACTTC,CASSPQTDSGTQYF
TRBJ2-3,NA,TRBV27,once,TGTGTCAGCGGATCACTCACACTCGGATCCCAGTATTTT,CVSGSLTLGSQYF